Sequencing of this T cell receptor (beta chain) was carried out in a study of cytomegalovirus exposure and HLA in healthy donors. General study findings and limits: A later analysis linked a missense DCLRE1C variant to TCR beta V- and J-gene trimming.

PCR was performed using 60 Vbeta and 13 Jbeta primers. Clones were read by immunoSEQ multiplex PCR, and TCRdb kept only the in-frame ones, dropping some. This table holds under 150,000 clones, approximately 85% found once. This clone was found a few times. Its antigen is currently unknown. The germline V gene encodes CDR1 SQVTM and CDR2 ANQGSEA. The CDR3 consists of 13 residues. Trimming shortened V by 1 base and J by 4 bases, and 10 bases separated the two germline ends. Sequenced input: PBMCs. The TCR originated in a boy younger than 18 in good health and CMV-seronegative. The chain has TRBV29-1 and TRBJ1-1; D gene uncertain. The DNA for the CDR3 is TGCAGCGTTGAAGGAAGACGGAGCACTGAAGCTTTCTTT. This codes for CSVEGRRSTEAFF.